Each of the 8 T cell receptor beta chains below was sequenced from the same sample in a study of T-cell memory formation after mild COVID-19. TCRdb passed the 5' RACE reads through MiXCR, listing each CDR3 protein once. The table lists roughly 400,000 distinct CDR3 sequences, under 20% of them singletons, with about 22% in the top ten. Sequencing was done on a sample of PBMCs or a T cell subset sorted from them (not recorded which). The source is a man younger than 35 who had mild COVID-19 (a few samples of this study predate the infection). Cell type and time point are not known.

The genes are TRBV29-1 and TRBJ2-3; D gene ambiguous. Trimming stripped 2 bases from V and 2 bases from J, with 11 bases between. The CDR3 consists of 14 residues. In germline, CDR1 is SQVTM, CDR2 ANQGSEA. CDR3 nucleotide sequence: TGCAGCGTTGAAACCAAGGTAGACACAGATACGCAGTATTTT. Amino acid sequence: CSVETKVDTDTQYF.

V usage is TRBV7-9 and J usage is TRBJ1-4, with D maybe TRBD1 (5 bases). Trimming shortened V by 3 bases and J by 2 bases, and 10 bases separated the two germline ends. Germline CDR1 SEHNR, CDR2 FQNEAQ (reference sequence). The CDR3 covers 15 residues. CDR3: CASSLKGDTNEKLFF. As DNA, the CDR3 is TGTGCCAGCAGCTTGAAAGGGGATACTAATGAAAAACTGTTTTTT.

CDR3 sequence: CASSLGDRGIGGYTF. CDR3 sequence (DNA): TGCGCCAGCAGCTTGGGGGACAGGGGAATCGGTGGCTACACCTTC. The chain recombines TRBV5-1 with TRBJ1-2, with TRBD1 matching 10 bases. Germline CDR1 is SGHRS and CDR2 is YFSETQ. With V trimmed by 0 bases and J by 7 bases, 6 bases remained unmatched. The CDR3 is 15 amino acids.

The J gene is TRBJ1-2, the V gene TRBV27; unclear D gene. The germline CDR1 and CDR2 sequences are MNHEY and SMNVEV (reference sequence). Deletions cut 8 bases from V and 4 bases from J, with 17 bases between. The CDR3 runs to 14 residues. The CDR3 sequence: CASGPTGMIYGYTF. The CDR3, as DNA: TGTGCCAGCGGCCCCACGGGCATGATCTATGGCTACACCTTC.

This clonotype was counted a few times. V is TRBV2 and J is TRBJ1-2; 7 positions match TRBD1. CDR3 length equals 14 residues. The V gene end was trimmed by 9 bases and the J gene end by 4 bases; junction bases not matched to a gene: 11. Germline V lookup: CDR1 SNHLY, CDR2 FYNNEI. CDR3 sequence (DNA): TGTGCCAGTAGAAGAGAAGGGGGCGGCTATGGCTACACCTTC. Protein sequence: CASRREGGGYGYTF.

The chain carries TRBV15 and TRBJ2-5; D gene ambiguous. This CDR3 comprises 14 residues. V was clipped by 1 base and J by 2 bases, with 8 bases between them. CDR1 LNHNV and CDR2 YYDKDF come from the germline V gene (reference sequence). CDR3 amino acids: CATSRAAAQETQYF. The CDR3 DNA follows: TGTGCCACCAGCAGAGCGGCAGCTCAAGAGACCCAGTACTTC. The full variable domain, rest sourced from reference TRBV15 and TRBJ2-5, is DAMVIQNPRYQVTQFGKPVTLSCSQTLNHNVMYWYQQKSSQAPKLLFHYYDKDFNNEADTPDNFQSRRPNTSFCFLDIRSPGLGDTAMYLCATSRAAAQETQYFGPGTRLLVL.

There are a few counts of this clonotype. CDR3: CASSNSGVGTDTQYF. The CDR3 coding sequence is TGCGCCAGCAGCAATAGCGGGGTTGGAACAGATACGCAGTATTTT. The chain has TRBV5-1 and TRBJ2-3; 8 nucleotides agree with TRBD2. CDR1 and CDR2 from the germline V gene are SGHRS and YFSETQ. The junction had 7 bases not matched to a gene; V was cut back by 4 bases and J by 3 bases. This CDR3 has 15 amino acids.

V is TRBV6-6 and J is TRBJ2-3; 7 positions match TRBD2. The CDR3 contains 16 residues. Germline assignment: CDR1 MNHNY and CDR2 SVGAGI (reference sequence). V was clipped by 3 bases and J by 0 bases; unmatched bases: 6. The CDR3 region is CASSYGLAVSTDTQYF. In DNA, the CDR3 is TGTGCCAGCAGTTATGGGCTAGCGGTGAGCACAGATACGCAGTATTTT.